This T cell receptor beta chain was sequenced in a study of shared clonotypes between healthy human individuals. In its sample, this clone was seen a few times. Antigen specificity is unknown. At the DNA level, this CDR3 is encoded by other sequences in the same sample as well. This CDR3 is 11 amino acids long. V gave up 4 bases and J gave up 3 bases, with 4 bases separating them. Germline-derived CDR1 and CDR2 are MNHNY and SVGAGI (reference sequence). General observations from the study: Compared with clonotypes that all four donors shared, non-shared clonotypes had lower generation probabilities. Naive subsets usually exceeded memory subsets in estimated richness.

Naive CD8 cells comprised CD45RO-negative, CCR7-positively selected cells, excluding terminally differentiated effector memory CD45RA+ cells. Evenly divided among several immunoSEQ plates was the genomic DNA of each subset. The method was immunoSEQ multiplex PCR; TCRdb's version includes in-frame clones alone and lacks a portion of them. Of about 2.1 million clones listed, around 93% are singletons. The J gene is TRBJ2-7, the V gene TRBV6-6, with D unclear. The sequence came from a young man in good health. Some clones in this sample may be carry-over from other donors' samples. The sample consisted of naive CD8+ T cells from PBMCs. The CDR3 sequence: CASSSDYEQYF. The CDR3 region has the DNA TGTGCCAGCAGTTCGGACTACGAGCAGTACTTC.